This passage covers 23 T cell receptor beta chains from one sample sequenced in a study of T-cell memory formation after mild COVID-19. TCRdb reprocessed the 5' RACE reads via MiXCR and lists one record per CDR3 protein. The data hold about 390,000 distinct CDR3 sequences, with about a sixth observed a single time. Sequenced material: PBMCs or a T cell subset sorted from them (not recorded which). All receptors come from a man between 18 and 29 years old who had mild COVID-19 (a few samples of this study predate the infection). Cell type and time point are not known.

This clonotype was seen once. The chain combines TRBV6-6 with TRBJ1-2, with TRBD1 matching 9 bases. Germline CDR1 is MNHNY and CDR2 is SVGAGI (reference sequence). The CDR3 covers 14 residues. Trimming removed 2 bases from V and 3 bases from J; junction bases left unmatched: 1. CDR3 protein: CASSYRTGDYGYTF. The CDR3 DNA is TGTGCCAGCAGTTACCGGACAGGGGACTATGGCTACACCTTC.

This clonotype appeared a few times. The CDR3 is CASSPISGSGTEAFF. The CDR3 DNA is TGTGCCAGCTCACCAATATCAGGCTCGGGTACTGAAGCTTTCTTT. The chain links TRBV18 to TRBJ1-1; D call uncertain. Germline V lookup: CDR1 KGHSH, CDR2 LQKENI. The V end lost 2 bases, the J end lost 5 bases, and 15 bases lay between the germline ends. CDR3 length: 15 amino acids.

The CDR3 reads CSAEPGGNIQYF. In DNA form, the CDR3 reads TGCAGTGCCGAACCCGGGGGGAACATTCAGTACTTC. J is TRBJ2-4 and V is TRBV20-1, with 7 bases identical to TRBD2. Unmatched junction bases numbered 6, after V lost 6 bases and J lost 7 bases. This CDR3 has 12 amino acids. Germline V CDR1 and CDR2: DFQATT, SNEGSKA (reference sequence).

This clonotype appeared a few times. The CDR3 protein is CASSQDAGSQETQYF. As DNA, the CDR3 is TGTGCCAGCAGCCAAGACGCGGGGTCGCAAGAGACCCAGTACTTC. The chain uses TRBV12-3 or TRBV12-4 and TRBJ2-5, with D perhaps TRBD2 (6 bases). The CDR3 is 15 residues long. With 6 bases removed from V and 2 bases from J, the gap between germline ends came to 16 bases.

J is TRBJ1-2 and V is TRBV27; 7 positions match TRBD1. Per germline, CDR1 MNHEY and CDR2 SMNVEV (reference sequence). The ends lost 4 bases at V and 4 bases at J; junction bases unmatched: 3. This CDR3 is built from 13 residues. CDR3 protein: CASSSTGLYGYTF. CDR3 DNA sequence: TGTGCCAGCAGTTCGACAGGGCTCTATGGCTACACCTTC.

The J gene is TRBJ2-1, the V gene TRBV7-8, with TRBD1 matching over 8 bases. The trim removed 5 bases at V and 9 bases at J, leaving 6 bases unmatched. Germline CDR1 and CDR2: SGHVS and FQNEAQ. This CDR3 contains 13 residues. CDR3 bases: TGTGCCAGCAGCCCAGGGACAGGTCCTGAGCAGTTCTTC. Its translation is CASSPGTGPEQFF.

The chain couples TRBV6-5 to TRBJ1-1; possible D gene TRBD1, 6 bases. Germline CDR1 reads MNHEY; CDR2 reads SVGAGI. Trimming shortened V by 6 bases and J by 10 bases, and 12 bases separated the two germline ends. CDR3 length: 11 amino acids. CDR3 protein: CASSPGEAAFF. The CDR3 bases are TGTGCCAGCAGCCCAGGGGAAGCAGCTTTCTTT.

This clonotype has just a few counts. The V gene is TRBV6-5, the J gene TRBJ2-2; tentatively, D is TRBD2 (5 bases). CDR3 length equals 15 residues. V dropped 4 bases and J dropped 7 bases, with 16 bases sitting between them. Germline V gene data show CDR1 as MNHEY and CDR2 as SVGAGI. The CDR3 bases are TGTGCCAGCAGTTCCGGGGTCCATGGTGGCGGGGAGCTGTTTTTT. Protein sequence: CASSSGVHGGGELFF.

This clonotype showed up just a few times. The chain combines TRBV29-1 with TRBJ2-7, with TRBD1 identical over 11 bases. Trimming at V came to 4 bases and at J to 0 bases, leaving 2 bases not matched to a gene. There are 14 residues in the CDR3. Germline V gene sequence: CDR1 SQVTM, CDR2 ANQGSEA. The CDR3 protein is CSVGGTGGSYEQYF. CDR3 DNA: TGCAGCGTTGGAGGGACAGGGGGCTCCTACGAGCAGTACTTC.

The CDR3 sequence is CASSVGGEYSEQYF. Written as DNA, the CDR3 is TGCGCCAGCAGCGTGGGGGGGGAGTATTCCGAGCAGTACTTC. The J gene is TRBJ2-7, the V gene TRBV5-1, with TRBD2 matching over 7 bases. The CDR3 consists of 14 residues. CDR1 is SGHRS and CDR2 is YFSETQ in the germline V gene. The J segment lost 6 bases and the V segment lost 4 bases, leaving 10 bases of the junction unmatched.

The J gene is TRBJ1-6, the V gene TRBV5-1; D is possibly TRBD1 (5 bases). The V gene's germline CDR1 is SGHRS and CDR2 YFSETQ. The ends were cut back, 0 bases at V and 13 bases at J, with 20 bases in the middle. The CDR3 consists of 16 residues. The CDR3 reads CASSLDPRAGGTPLHF. The DNA for the CDR3 is TGCGCCAGCAGCTTGGATCCGCGGGCGGGAGGGACCCCCCTCCACTTT.

V is TRBV9 and J is TRBJ2-6, with D uncertain. The CDR3 totals 14 residues. The V gene's germline CDR1 is SGDLS and CDR2 YYNGEE. V was cut by 1 base and J by 4 bases, with 6 bases left in between. The DNA for the CDR3 is TGTGCCAGCAGCGTATCTACGGGGGCCAACGTCCTGACTTTC. Protein: CASSVSTGANVLTF.

This clonotype was found a few times. The J gene is TRBJ2-1, the V gene TRBV11-2; D call uncertain. The CDR3 consists of 13 residues. Trimming left V 1 base short and J 6 bases short, with 7 bases between. Germline V gene lookup returns CDR1 SGHAT and CDR2 FQNNGV. CDR3 region: CASSLVPVNEQFF. Here the CDR3 DNA reads TGTGCCAGCAGCTTAGTACCAGTCAATGAGCAGTTCTTC.

The J gene is TRBJ1-1, the V gene TRBV27; D gene ambiguous. CDR1 is MNHEY, CDR2 SMNVEV, per germline (reference sequence). Trimming stripped 3 bases from V and 1 base from J, with 9 bases between. This CDR3 is 14 amino acids long. DNA for the CDR3: TGTGCCAGCAGTTTGCAACGGACGAACACTGAAGCTTTCTTT. Amino acid sequence: CASSLQRTNTEAFF.

The J gene is TRBJ2-2, the V gene TRBV11-2, with TRBD1 matching 10 bases. The junction had 4 bases not matched to a gene; V was cut back by 6 bases and J by 0 bases. The germline CDR1 and CDR2 sequences are SGHAT and FQNNGV. The CDR3 has 16 amino acids. The CDR3 is CASRPTGGTNTGELFF. The CDR3 coding sequence is TGTGCCAGCAGACCGACAGGGGGCACGAACACCGGGGAGCTGTTTTTT. The entire variable domain, with the rest obtained from reference TRBV11-2 and TRBJ2-2, is as follows: EAGVAQSPRYKIIEKRQSVAFWCNPISGHATLYWYQQILGQGPKLLIQFQNNGVVDDSQLPKDRFSAERLKGVDSTLKIQPAKLEDSAVYLCASRPTGGTNTGELFFGEGSRLTVL.

J is TRBJ2-5 and V is TRBV7-9; no reliable D call. Trimming cost V 1 base and J 4 bases, with 7 bases left between them. Germline V gene lookup returns CDR1 SEHNR and CDR2 FQNEAQ (reference sequence). The CDR3 totals 13 residues. CDR3: CASSLEYGETQYF. Here the CDR3 DNA reads TGTGCCAGCAGCTTAGAGTATGGAGAGACCCAGTACTTC.

The chain has TRBV29-1 and TRBJ1-2; tentatively, D is TRBD1 (5 bases). V gave up 7 bases and J gave up 2 bases, with 11 bases separating them. Germline CDR1 SQVTM, CDR2 ANQGSEA. The CDR3 extends over 12 amino acids. The CDR3 coding sequence is TGCAGCGCCGACAGCCAAAACTATGGCTACACCTTC. Translated: CSADSQNYGYTF.

V usage is TRBV5-1 and J usage is TRBJ1-6, with 10 positions matching TRBD1. Germline CDR1 is SGHRS and CDR2 is YFSETQ. V shed 4 bases and J 6 bases; nucleotides not matched to a gene: 7. CDR3 length: 16 residues. The CDR3 coding sequence is TGCGCCAGCAGCCCGGGCAGGACAGGGGGTAATTCACCCCTCCACTTT. Translation: CASSPGRTGGNSPLHF.

V usage is TRBV19 and J usage is TRBJ1-1, with 7 bases that match TRBD1. The length of the CDR3 is 15 residues. Germline CDR1 reads LNHDA; CDR2 reads SQIVND (reference sequence). V was pared by 6 bases and J by 0 bases, with 7 bases of the junction left unmatched. Here the CDR3 reads CASSRTGQMNTEAFF. For the CDR3, the DNA is TGTGCCAGTAGCAGAACGGGACAGATGAACACTGAAGCTTTCTTT.

The J gene is TRBJ1-3, the V gene TRBV6-5; D might be TRBD1 (5 bases). Germline V CDR1 and CDR2: MNHEY, SVGAGI. The CDR3 totals 18 residues. The V and J ends lost 0 bases and 0 bases respectively, with 15 bases between them. The CDR3 protein is CASSYSIPGLSSGNTIYF. As DNA, the CDR3 is TGTGCCAGCAGTTACTCGATCCCGGGGCTTAGCTCTGGAAACACCATATATTTT.

This clonotype was counted between two and nine times. V and J are TRBV11-2 and TRBJ1-2, with a possible D match to TRBD1 (5 bases). CDR3 length equals 15 residues. Trimming cost V 5 bases and J 4 bases, with 17 bases left between them. CDR1 and CDR2 (germline): SGHAT, FQNNGV. CDR3 amino acids: CASSTRDSVVYGYTF. In DNA form, the CDR3 reads TGTGCCAGCAGCACCCGCGACAGCGTAGTCTATGGCTACACCTTC.

The V and J genes are TRBV4-3 and TRBJ1-2; D call uncertain. V gave up 0 bases and J gave up 4 bases, with 9 bases separating them. The CDR3 covers 14 residues. Per germline, CDR1 LGHNA and CDR2 YSLEER. CDR3 in amino acids: CASSQELDFYGYTF. The CDR3 coding sequence is TGCGCCAGCAGCCAAGAACTTGACTTCTATGGCTACACCTTC.

This clonotype came up a few times. This rearrangement joins TRBV5-1 to TRBJ1-1, with 9 positions matching TRBD1. This CDR3 is 17 amino acids long. The V gene end was trimmed by 4 bases and the J gene end by 1 base; junction bases not matched to a gene: 11. Looked up from germline, CDR1 is SGHRS and CDR2 is YFSETQ. CDR3 region: CASSRSRTGAQNTEAFF. The CDR3 nucleotides read TGCGCCAGCAGCAGGTCTCGGACAGGGGCACAGAACACTGAAGCTTTCTTT.